Given below is one T cell receptor (beta chain) in context. Some clones are missing from TCRdb's copy, which holds only in-frame ones; the method was immunoSEQ multiplex PCR. The table has about 47,000 clones, 87% seen once. This sample is part of a study of blood T cell repertoires in COVID-19. Study information: Material from acute and convalescent COVID-19 was sourced from the United States, Italy and Spain. The analysed material was cDNA or gDNA that came from T cells, B-cell-depleted T cells, or PBMCs.

V shed 6 bases, J shed 2 bases, and the junction held 8 bases outside the gene matches. The germline V gene has CDR1 SGHTS and CDR2 YDEGEE. The CDR3 contains 15 residues. Sequenced input: peripheral blood. The receptor's source is a man aged 55 to 69 with active COVID-19. This chain uses TRBV5-8 with TRBJ2-3; 8 bases match TRBD1. CDR3 amino acids: CASIKRQGITDTQYF. CDR3 DNA: TGTGCCAGCATAAAACGACAGGGGATCACAGATACGCAGTATTTT.